Included here is one T cell receptor beta chain sequence, with context. Measured with immunoSEQ multiplex PCR; TCRdb has only the in-frame clones, and not every one. The table has approximately 100,000 clones, 91% seen once. The entry originates in a study of T cell changes during pregnancy in multiple sclerosis. The CDR3 is 13 amino acids. With 3 bases removed from V and 4 bases from J, the gap between germline ends came to 7 bases. The germline V gene encodes CDR1 MNHEY and CDR2 SMNVEV (reference sequence). This chain connects TRBV27 to TRBJ2-1; D possibly corresponds to TRBD1 (6 bases). The source is a female donor with multiple sclerosis, enrolled in a pregnancy study. The sequencing used peripheral blood, collected after pregnancy. The CDR3 DNA reads as TGTGCCAGCAGTTTTACAGGGTACAATGAGCAGTTCTTC. It specifies CASSFTGYNEQFF.